A single sample gave rise to the 10 T cell receptor beta chains below, sequenced in a study of tumor-infiltrating lymphocytes in primary liver carcinoma. Unsorted whole blood yielded blood RNA, and germline DNA was extracted as well. Reverse transcription of approximately 520 ng total RNA with a constant-region primer produced TCR beta cDNA. Three rounds of nested multiplex PCR with slightly modified ARM-PCR produced TCR beta libraries. TRBV1-TRBV30 forward and Cbeta reverse primers drove the first two roughly 10-cycle rounds. TCRdb reprocessed the multiplex PCR reads via MiXCR and lists one record per CDR3 protein. The sample gives 180,000 or so distinct CDR3 sequences, approximately 60% of which show up once; roughly 76% is in the top ten. Sequenced material: peripheral blood. Receptors were obtained from a man aged 35 to 55 with primary liver carcinoma and hepatitis B virus infection.

With regard to this clonotype: It may be a read error: a sequence one base away is much more abundant. The chain joins TRBV6-6 to TRBJ1-1; D gene unclear. Trimming removed 0 bases from V and 5 bases from J, with 10 bases in between. This CDR3 comprises 14 residues. The germline CDR1 and CDR2 sequences are MNHNY and SVGAGI (reference sequence). The CDR3 loop reads CASSYSPLGTEAFF. The DNA of the CDR3 is TGTGCCAGCAGTTACTCACCCCTCGGAACTGAAGCTTTCTTT.

V usage is TRBV29-1 and J usage is TRBJ2-5, with D unresolved. Trimming stripped 3 bases from V and 4 bases from J, with 12 bases between. Looked up from germline, CDR1 is SQVTM and CDR2 is ANQGSEA. This CDR3 contains 13 residues. The CDR3 region has the DNA TGCAGCGTTGATGAGGCAGGCGGAGAGACCCAGTACTTC. Its translation is CSVDEAGGETQYF.

About this clonotype: As the CDR3 is not closed by the conserved phenylalanine or tryptophan, this likely results from a read error. The CDR3 bases are TGTGCCAGCACCTTAACAGCTGAGCAGTTCTAC. It encodes CASTLTAEQFY. The chain couples TRBV11-2 to TRBJ2-1, with D uncertain. The CDR3 runs 11 residues. CDR1 is SGHAT, CDR2 FQNNGV, per germline.

In its sample, this clonotype was seen a few times. CDR3 amino acids: CASSLWREPNEQYF. The CDR3 nucleotides are TGTGCCAGCAGCTTGTGGCGGGAGCCCAACGAGCAGTACTTC. J is TRBJ2-7 and V is TRBV5-6, with TRBD2 identical over 7 bases. The CDR3 spans 14 residues. J was trimmed by 5 bases and V by 1 base; bases with no gene match: 6. Germline V lookup: CDR1 SGHDT, CDR2 YYEEEE.

This clonotype appeared a few times. The gene calls are TRBV10-3 and TRBJ2-1; D perhaps matches TRBD1 (6 bases). Trimming took 3 bases from V and 7 from J, leaving 7 bases between them. Looked up from germline, CDR1 is ENHRY and CDR2 is SYGVKD. The CDR3 totals 12 residues. The CDR3 protein is CAISEDRNEQFF. DNA of the CDR3: TGTGCCATCAGTGAAGACAGGAATGAGCAGTTCTTC.

A few counts support this clonotype. The V and J genes are TRBV4-2 and TRBJ2-3; 9 bases are a match to TRBD2. The CDR3 spans 16 residues. Germline V lookup: CDR1 LGHNA, CDR2 YNFKEQ. Germline trimming cut 0 bases from V and 5 bases from J; bases unmatched to any gene: 6. CDR3 nucleotides: TGTGCCAGCAGCCAAGAGGTTAGCGGGAGTGGAGATACGCAGTATTTT. Its translation: CASSQEVSGSGDTQYF.

The chain recombines TRBV19 with TRBJ2-5; D might be TRBD1 or TRBD2, each matching 5 bases. Trimming cost V 7 bases and J 14 bases, with 20 bases left between them. CDR1 is LNHDA, CDR2 SQIVND, per germline (reference sequence). This CDR3 region has 12 residues. CDR3 coding DNA: TGTGCCAGTACTTCCCGGGACGGCCTACTTTACTTC. It is translated as CASTSRDGLLYF.

The chain is built from TRBV5-6 and TRBJ1-4; 9 bases map to TRBD1. Germline values: CDR1 SGHDT, CDR2 YYEEEE. The CDR3 consists of 15 residues. V lost 4 bases to trimming and J lost 6 bases; unmatched junction nucleotides: 7. The CDR3 DNA is TGTGCCAGCAGCGCCCGACAGGGGGGATATGAAAAACTGTTTTTT. Translating it yields CASSARQGGYEKLFF.

Notes on this clonotype: This may come from a read error, since a much larger clone is one base off. The chain combines TRBV12-3 or TRBV12-4 with TRBJ1-5, with D possibly being TRBD1 (5 bases). This CDR3 region has 12 residues. Trimming removed 2 bases from V and 12 bases from J, with 11 bases in between. The DNA of the CDR3 is TGTGCCAGCAGTTTAACGGCGGGGGTCCAGCATTTT. Translated, it gives CASSLTAGVQHF.

The chain combines TRBV13 with TRBJ2-5; 7 bases line up with TRBD1. Trimming at V came to 5 bases and at J to 1 base, leaving 7 bases not matched to a gene. The CDR3 sequence is 15 residues long. Germline lookup yields CDR1 PRHDT and CDR2 FYEKMQ (reference sequence). CDR3 amino acids: CASSRQGEGQETQYF. The CDR3 DNA sequence: TGTGCCAGCAGCCGACAGGGAGAAGGCCAAGAGACCCAGTACTTC.